The rows below give T cell receptor beta chains drawn from one sample of a study of blood T cell repertoires in COVID-19. Only in-frame clones appear in the TCRdb table, and some are missing; sequencing was by immunoSEQ multiplex PCR. Among about 98,000 clones listed, 82% were seen once. The sample taken for sequencing was peripheral blood. The receptors stem from a man older than 75 with acute or convalescent COVID-19. CDR3s include the opening cysteine and the closing phenylalanine or tryptophan. A D gene is named only where the DNA matches it firmly. Size is omitted from some rows. Given values are once, few, many or a class for expanded clones.

CDR3 DNA	CDR3 protein	D gene	clone size	V gene	J gene
TGTGCCAGCAGCTTGTCGGTGAACACTGAAGCTTTCTTT	CASSLSVNTEAFF	.	.	TRBV5-6	TRBJ1-1
TGTGCCAGCAGTTCCACAGGGAACACTGAAGCTTTCTTT	CASSSTGNTEAFF	.	.	TRBV28	TRBJ1-1
TGCGCCAGCAGCACTATCCCAAGCTACGAGCAGTACTTC	CASSTIPSYEQYF	.	.	TRBV4-1	TRBJ2-7
TGTGCCAGCAGCCTAAGGGGTACAGGGGGCAATGAGCAGTTCTTC	CASSLRGTGGNEQFF	TRBD1	few	TRBV11-3	TRBJ2-1
TGCGCCAGCAGCCTATCGGGACTAGCGGGAGGCAATGAGCAGTTCTTC	CASSLSGLAGGNEQFF	TRBD2	.	TRBV5-1	TRBJ2-1
TGTGCCAGCAGCCATCGGGGACAGGGGTCGGGCTATGGCTACACCTTC	CASSHRGQGSGYGYTF	TRBD1	.	TRBV3-1/TRBV3-2	TRBJ1-2
TGTGCCAGCAGCGCCCGGGCCACAAGGACAGGACTAAGCTCCTATAATTCACCCCTCCACTTT	CASSARATRTGLSSYNSPLHF	TRBD1	.	TRBV9	TRBJ1-6
TGCGCCAGCAGCTTCATAGGGGGCCTTGAAAAACTGTTTTTT	CASSFIGGLEKLFF	TRBD1	.	TRBV5-1	TRBJ1-4
TGTGCCAGTAGTCGGACAGGGGAGGACATTCAGTACTTC	CASSRTGEDIQYF	TRBD1	.	TRBV19	TRBJ2-4
TGTGCCAGCAGAGTGACAGGGGGCTACACTGAAGCTTTCTTT	CASRVTGGYTEAFF	TRBD1	.	TRBV27	TRBJ1-1
TGTGCCAGCAGCCAAGGAGGGACAGGGGGCTACACCTTC	CASSQGGTGGYTF	TRBD1	.	TRBV3-1/TRBV3-2	TRBJ1-2
TGTGCCAGCAGCCGTTTATCGGGACAGACCATTAATTCACCCCTCCACTTT	CASSRLSGQTINSPLHF	TRBD1	few	TRBV7-6	TRBJ1-6
TGTGCCAGCAACGTACAGGGGGCCCGCCCGGCTTTCTTT	CASNVQGARPAFF	TRBD1	.	TRBV28	TRBJ1-1
TGTGCCAGCAGCGCCCGGGACATAGATGGCTACACCTTC	CASSARDIDGYTF	.	.	TRBV7-8	TRBJ1-2
TGTGCCAGTCGGACAGGGGTCTATGGCTACACCTTC	CASRTGVYGYTF	TRBD1	.	TRBV19	TRBJ1-2
TGCGCCAGCAGCTTGGACAGGGGGGACTACGAGCAGTACTTC	CASSLDRGDYEQYF	TRBD1	few	TRBV5-1	TRBJ2-7
TGCGCCAGCAGCCAAAAGCAGGGGGCGCCTGGAAAACTGTTTTTT	CASSQKQGAPGKLFF	TRBD1	many	TRBV5-1	TRBJ1-4
TGTGCCAGCAAGGGGACAGTGAACACCGGGGAGCTGTTTTTT	CASKGTVNTGELFF	TRBD1	.	TRBV2	TRBJ2-2
TGTGCCAGCAGGGTACTGAACGCCGGGGAGCTGTTTTTT	CASRVLNAGELFF	.	few	TRBV2	TRBJ2-2
TGTGCCTGGACAGGTCAGGGGGGCATCCATGGCTACACCTTC	CAWTGQGGIHGYTF	TRBD1	.	TRBV30	TRBJ1-2
TGTGCCAGCAGCTTGGAACAGGGTCAAGGGGCCCAAGAGACCCAGTACTTC	CASSLEQGQGAQETQYF	.	.	TRBV5-6	TRBJ2-5
TGCGCCAGCAGTGTTACTAGCGCTGGGGCCAACGTCCTGACTTTC	CASSVTSAGANVLTF	TRBD2	.	TRBV5-1	TRBJ2-6
TGTGCCAGCAGTGACTCTCTAGGGACAGGGGATGGCTACACCTTC	CASSDSLGTGDGYTF	TRBD1	.	TRBV6-4	TRBJ1-2
TGTGCCAGCAGCTTAGGACAGGGTTCCGAGACCCAGTACTTC	CASSLGQGSETQYF	TRBD1	few	TRBV7-2	TRBJ2-5
TGTGCCAGCAGCTGGGACAGGGGATCCTACGAGCAGTACTTC	CASSWDRGSYEQYF	TRBD1	.	TRBV5-4	TRBJ2-7
TGTGCCAGCAGCCCATGGGCAGGGGGAGGACAGCCCCAGCATTTT	CASSPWAGGGQPQHF	TRBD1	.	TRBV6-6	TRBJ1-5
TGTGCCAGTAGTACGCGGACAGGAGGAAACACCATATATTTT	CASSTRTGGNTIYF	TRBD1	.	TRBV19	TRBJ1-3
TGTGCCAGCAGTTTATGGGGGGGGAGCGAGCAGTACTTC	CASSLWGGSEQYF	TRBD2	once	TRBV28	TRBJ2-7
TGTGCCAGCAGCTTAGTCCCGGGACAACAAGAGACCCAGTACTTC	CASSLVPGQQETQYF	.	once	TRBV7-7	TRBJ2-5
TGTGCCAGCAGCATGAACACCGGGGAGCTGTTTTTT	CASSMNTGELFF	.	few	TRBV6-5	TRBJ2-2
TGTGCCAGCAGTTATAGCGGGGGACAAGAGACCCAGTACTTC	CASSYSGGQETQYF	TRBD2	.	TRBV27	TRBJ2-5
TGCGCCAGCAGCCCCCCGGGACAGGGGGCGAGGGAGCTGTTTTTT	CASSPPGQGARELFF	TRBD1	.	TRBV5-1	TRBJ2-2
TGTTCGTACAGGACCCTCAATCAGCCCCAGCATTTT	CSYRTLNQPQHF	.	.	TRBV19	TRBJ1-5
TGTGCCAGCAGTGAAGCCCAAGACAAGTCCTATGCGGGTCAGCCCCAGCATTTT	CASSEAQDKSYAGQPQHF	.	.	TRBV2	TRBJ1-5
TGTGCCAGCAGCCAATTCTCAGGGCGCGCAGATCAGCCCCAGCATTTT	CASSQFSGRADQPQHF	.	.	TRBV3-1/TRBV3-2	TRBJ1-5
TGTGCCAGCAGCTTGGAACAGGGCCTAGGTCAGCCCCAGCATTTT	CASSLEQGLGQPQHF	.	once	TRBV5-8	TRBJ1-5
TGTGCCACCAGTGATTTGGAGCGGGGGGGGAATGAGCAGTTCTTC	CATSDLERGGNEQFF	TRBD2	.	TRBV24-1	TRBJ2-1
TGTGCCAGCACCGATCCAGGGAATAATTCACCCCTCCACTTT	CASTDPGNNSPLHF	.	.	TRBV7-2	TRBJ1-6
TGTGCCACCAGTGATTACGGGACAGCTAACACCGGGGAGCTGTTTTTT	CATSDYGTANTGELFF	TRBD1	.	TRBV24-1	TRBJ2-2
TGTGCCAGCAGCCTCCGACTCGACAATGAGCAGTTCTTC	CASSLRLDNEQFF	.	.	TRBV3-1/TRBV3-2	TRBJ2-1
TGCGCCAGCAGCCCGTCCACAGGGGGGGACACTGAAGCTTTCTTT	CASSPSTGGDTEAFF	TRBD1	.	TRBV4-3	TRBJ1-1
TGTGCCAGCAGCTTAACGGGGGGAGGCAATCAGCCCCAGCATTTT	CASSLTGGGNQPQHF	.	few	TRBV7-6	TRBJ1-5
TGTGCCAGCTCATCGACAGGGTACAATGAGCAGTTCTTC	CASSSTGYNEQFF	TRBD1	.	TRBV18	TRBJ2-1
TGTGCCAGCAGCCGGGCTGGGGGGGCCTCTTCCAAAGAGACCCAGTACTTC	CASSRAGGASSKETQYF	.	.	TRBV7-2	TRBJ2-5
TGTGCCACCCCCGGGCCGGGTAAAGCGGGGGGCTCCTACAATGAGCAGTTCTTC	CATPGPGKAGGSYNEQFF	TRBD2	.	TRBV2	TRBJ2-1
TGTGCCAGCTCATCTTACAGGGCTCAGCCCCAGCATTTT	CASSSYRAQPQHF	.	few	TRBV18	TRBJ1-5
TGCAGCGTCCCGGACTTTGTTAACTATGGCTACACCTTC	CSVPDFVNYGYTF	.	.	TRBV29-1	TRBJ1-2
TGTGCCAGCAGCTTCAGTCCAGGCCCCTCCAAACAAGAGACCCAGTACTTC	CASSFSPGPSKQETQYF	.	.	TRBV7-2	TRBJ2-5
TGTGCCTGGAGGACAGGGAGGACAGATACGCAGTATTTT	CAWRTGRTDTQYF	.	.	TRBV30	TRBJ2-3
TGTGCCAGCAGCTTACGCAGGGGGGAAGGACAGCCCCAGCATTTT	CASSLRRGEGQPQHF	TRBD1	.	TRBV7-2	TRBJ1-5
TGTGCAGAGGGAGAGCATAATGCAACTAATGAAAAACTGTTTTTT	CAEGEHNATNEKLFF	.	.	TRBV6-5	TRBJ1-4
TGCGCCAGCAGTCAGGGACAATCGACCGGGGAGCTGTTTTTT	CASSQGQSTGELFF	.	.	TRBV5-1	TRBJ2-2
TGTGCCAGCAGCGCACGGACAGGGGTGAATTTGGGCGAGCAGTACTTC	CASSARTGVNLGEQYF	TRBD1	.	TRBV9	TRBJ2-7
TGTGCCAGCAGCCAAGCACTCCTCCTCAATGAGCAGTTCTTC	CASSQALLLNEQFF	.	.	TRBV14	TRBJ2-1
TGTGCCAGCAGGCGTGACTTGTTGAGCACCATATATTTT	CASRRDLLSTIYF	.	.	TRBV6-5	TRBJ1-3
TGTGCCAGCAGCATCTCCGGGGGCACAGATACGCAGTATTTT	CASSISGGTDTQYF	.	once	TRBV7-9	TRBJ2-3
TGTGCCAGCAGTCTGACGAGAGGGGCAGGGGCGTATGGCTACACCTTC	CASSLTRGAGAYGYTF	.	.	TRBV6-4	TRBJ1-2
TGTGCCAGCAGCCAACCCCGACTAGCGGGAGGAGCCCATGAGCAGTTCTTC	CASSQPRLAGGAHEQFF	TRBD2	.	TRBV3-1/TRBV3-2	TRBJ2-1
TGTGCCAGCAGTTTATTACGGGGTAAAGGCTACACCTTC	CASSLLRGKGYTF	.	few	TRBV27	TRBJ1-2